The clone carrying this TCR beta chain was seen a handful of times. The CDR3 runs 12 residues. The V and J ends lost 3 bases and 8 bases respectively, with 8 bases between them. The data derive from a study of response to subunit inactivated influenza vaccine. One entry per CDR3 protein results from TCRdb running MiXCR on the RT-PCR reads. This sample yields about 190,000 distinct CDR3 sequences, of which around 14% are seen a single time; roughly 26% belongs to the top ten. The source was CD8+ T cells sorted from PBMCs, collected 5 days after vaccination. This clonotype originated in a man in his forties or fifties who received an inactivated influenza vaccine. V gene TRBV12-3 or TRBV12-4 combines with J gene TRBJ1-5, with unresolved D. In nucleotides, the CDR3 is TGTGCCAGCAGTTTCGGTCTTGAGCCCCAGCATTTT. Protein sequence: CASSFGLEPQHF.